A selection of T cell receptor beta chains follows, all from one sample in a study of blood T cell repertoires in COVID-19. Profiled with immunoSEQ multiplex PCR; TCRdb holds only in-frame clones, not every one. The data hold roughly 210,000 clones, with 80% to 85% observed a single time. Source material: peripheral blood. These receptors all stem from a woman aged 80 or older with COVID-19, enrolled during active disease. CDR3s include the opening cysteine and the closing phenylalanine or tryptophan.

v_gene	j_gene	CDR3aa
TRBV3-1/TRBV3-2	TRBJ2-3	CASSQGGGADTQYF
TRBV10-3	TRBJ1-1	CAISEGQVNTEAFF
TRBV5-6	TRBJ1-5	CASSFGDRVTQPQHF
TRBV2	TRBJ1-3	CASSEGAGFSSGNTIYF
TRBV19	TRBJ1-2	CASSMTSLGQNYGYTF
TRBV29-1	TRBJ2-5	CSVEPQGVGETQYF
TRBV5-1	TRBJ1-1	CASSRDSMNTEAFF
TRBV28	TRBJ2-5	CASSPLPGQGAYGTQYF
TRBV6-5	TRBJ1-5	CASTPTQGNQPQHF
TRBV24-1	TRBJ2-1	CATSRGQSEQFF
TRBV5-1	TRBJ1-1	CASSLTPQGNTEAFF
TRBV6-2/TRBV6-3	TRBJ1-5	CASSHETLTGSNQPQHF
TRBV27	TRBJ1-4	CASSRTGTRSEKLFF
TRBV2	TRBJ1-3	CASSGGQLFGNTIYF
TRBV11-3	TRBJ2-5	CASSLGSGGSQETQYF
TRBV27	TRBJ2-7	CASSFSAGSYEQYF
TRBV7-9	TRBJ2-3	CASSLEAGLAADTQYF
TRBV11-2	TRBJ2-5	CASRRGLETQYF
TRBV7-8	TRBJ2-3	CASSWDRRTDTQYF
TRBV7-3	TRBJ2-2	CASSEQGIANTGELFF
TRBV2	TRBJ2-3	CASNRLAGADTQYF
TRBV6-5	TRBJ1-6	CASFRTRNSPLHF
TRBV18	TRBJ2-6	CASSPYRDTSSGANVLTF
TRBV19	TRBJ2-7	CASSSTGKTYEQYF
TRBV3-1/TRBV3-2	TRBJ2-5	CASSPGVAGEETQYF
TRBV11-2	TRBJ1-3	CASSLEQLTTIYF
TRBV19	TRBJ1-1	CASSMAVLNTEAFF
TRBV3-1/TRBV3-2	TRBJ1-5	CASSQEGGGLGQPQHF
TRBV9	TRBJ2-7	CASSVGGGDSYEQYF
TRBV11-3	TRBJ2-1	CASSLDGQGKYNEQFF
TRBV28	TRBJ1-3	CASRTPAGNTIYF
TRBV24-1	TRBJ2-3	CATSDSSPGGRDTQYF
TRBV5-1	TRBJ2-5	CASSQTPDRAQYF
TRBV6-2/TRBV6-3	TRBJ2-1	CASSSDRVNRNEQFF
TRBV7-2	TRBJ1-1	CASSPLSEAFF
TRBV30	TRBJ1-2	CAWQGWRGYTF
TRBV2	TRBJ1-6	CASTLSGGGNSPLHF
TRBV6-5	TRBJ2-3	CASRSRRGTDTQYF
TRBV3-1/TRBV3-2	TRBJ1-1	CASSQDNRQVSEAFF
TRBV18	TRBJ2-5	CASSQAGDTQETQYF
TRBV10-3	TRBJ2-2	CAIGAGTGGIGTGELFF
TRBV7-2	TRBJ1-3	CASSLDSGPGNTIYF
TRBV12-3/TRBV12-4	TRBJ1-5	CASGGASNQPQHF
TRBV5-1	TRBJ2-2	CASSSGTGVRGTGELFF
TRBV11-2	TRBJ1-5	CASSPQGTSNQPQHF
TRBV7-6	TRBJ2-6	CASSLADRASSGANVLTF
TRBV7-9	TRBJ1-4	CASSLIVTGGAGKLFF
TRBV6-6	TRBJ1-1	CASGLFGLEAFF
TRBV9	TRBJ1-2	CASSVEPSDYGYTF
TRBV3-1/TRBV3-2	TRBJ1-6	CASSQGQGIRSPLHF
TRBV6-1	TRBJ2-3	CASSEAKRGRLDTQYF
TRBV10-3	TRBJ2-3	CAISDPRGADTQYF
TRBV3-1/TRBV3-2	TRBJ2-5	CASSPLAGPGTQYF
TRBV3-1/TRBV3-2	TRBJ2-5	CASSQVAETQYF
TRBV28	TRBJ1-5	CASSKGAGFSNQPQHF